The 4 T cell receptor beta chains below all came from one sample that was sequenced in a study of T cells of healthy individuals. MiXCR, run by TCRdb on the 5' RACE reads, gives a single entry per CDR3 protein. The sample holds 90,000 to 100,000 distinct CDR3 sequences, 17% seen once. These receptors were collected from a human donor in good health.

This clonotype was seen ten or more times. V usage is TRBV10-2 and J usage is TRBJ1-5, with 11 nucleotides matching TRBD1. V lost 10 bases, J lost 5 bases, and 4 bases stayed unmatched. CDR1 and CDR2 (germline): WSHSY, SAAADI. The CDR3 is 13 residues long. In DNA, the CDR3 is TGCGCCATCGGACAGGGGGCTCATCAGCCCCAGCATTTT. Protein product: CAIGQGAHQPQHF.

The rearrangement joins TRBV4-3 to TRBJ2-1; TRBD2 aligns across 7 bases. Germline V lookup: CDR1 LGHNA, CDR2 YSLEER. This CDR3 comprises 18 residues. The junction had 12 bases not matched to a gene; V was cut back by 1 base and J by 3 bases. The CDR3 loop is CASSQGIFLLANYNEQFF. The DNA for the CDR3 is TGCGCCAGCAGCCAAGGCATTTTCCTACTAGCGAACTACAATGAGCAGTTCTTC.

In its sample, this clonotype was seen many times. The V and J genes are TRBV10-2 and TRBJ1-5, with a possible D match to TRBD1 (5 bases). This CDR3 has 13 residues. The V gene's germline CDR1 is WSHSY and CDR2 SAAADI. V gave up 3 bases and J gave up 5 bases, with 8 bases separating them. CDR3: CASSETRDQPQHF. The CDR3 coding sequence is TGCGCCAGCAGTGAAACCAGGGATCAGCCCCAGCATTTT.

The rearrangement links TRBV20-1 to TRBJ2-1; D is unclear. The V end lost 0 bases, the J end lost 0 bases, and 6 bases lay between the germline ends. Germline CDR1 DFQATT, CDR2 SNEGSKA (reference sequence). This CDR3 contains 14 residues. The CDR3 sequence: CSARDRGSYNEQFF. CDR3 coding DNA: TGCAGTGCTAGAGATCGAGGCTCCTACAATGAGCAGTTCTTC.